A selection of T cell receptor beta chains follows, all from one sample in a study of sequential checkpoint blockade in melanoma. Profiled with immunoSEQ multiplex PCR; TCRdb holds only in-frame clones, not every one. The data contain roughly 11,000 clones, over 60% of them singletons. Source: CD8+ T cells sorted from blood (inferred from file names), taken from a patient given nivolumab and ipilimumab in sequence. The receptors here all came from a human donor with melanoma. CDR3s include the opening cysteine and the closing phenylalanine or tryptophan. D genes are given only for firm matches. Clone size, where shown, is once, few, many, or a class for clones that have expanded.

TRBV7-6	.	few	TRBJ1-5	TGTGCCAGCAGCTTGAGGGGGGGTCCATATAGCAATCAGCCCCAGCATTTT	CASSLRGGPYSNQPQHF
TRBV4-1	TRBD1	once	TRBJ2-7	TGCGCCAGCAGCCCTAGGACAGGGGTGTACGAGCAGTACTTC	CASSPRTGVYEQYF
TRBV7-9	TRBD2	once	TRBJ2-1	TGTGCCAGCAGGAAATCCGGGACTAGCTGGCACAATGAGCAGTTCTTC	CASRKSGTSWHNEQFF
TRBV4-1	.	once	TRBJ1-5	TGCGCCAGCAGCCAACTCCAGGGAGGTGGGGGGCAGCCCCAGCATTTT	CASSQLQGGGGQPQHF
TRBV9	TRBD2	.	TRBJ2-1	TGTGCCAGCAGCGTAGATCTGCTAGCGGGAGACAATGAGCAGTTCTTC	CASSVDLLAGDNEQFF
TRBV4-1	TRBD2	few	TRBJ2-4	TGCGCCAGCAGCCAAGTGGCTAGCGGGAGGTCCCCTACCAACATTCAGTACTTC	CASSQVASGRSPTNIQYF
TRBV11-2	.	.	TRBJ2-3	TGTGCCACCTTGGGAGCTCCAGATACGCAGTATTTT	CATLGAPDTQYF
TRBV30	TRBD2	.	TRBJ2-5	TGTGCCTGGAGCAGGGAGCTAGCGGGAGTGGAGACCCAGTACTTC	CAWSRELAGVETQYF
TRBV19	TRBD2	few	TRBJ2-5	TGTGCCAGTAGTATCCGTGGCGGGAGGATGGAGACCCAGTACTTC	CASSIRGGRMETQYF
TRBV6-1	TRBD1	.	TRBJ2-7	TGTGCCAGCAGTGAGGTCCCGGGACAGGGCATTGGGCAGTACTTC	CASSEVPGQGIGQYF
TRBV18	TRBD2	once	TRBJ2-7	TGTGCCAGCTCATCACCCCCGGGACTAGGGTCCTACGAGCAGTACTTC	CASSSPPGLGSYEQYF
TRBV15	TRBD1	.	TRBJ2-7	TGTGCCACCAGCAAAGGGACAGAGACTTACGAGCAGTACTTC	CATSKGTETYEQYF
TRBV5-4	.	once	TRBJ2-7	TGTGCCAGCAGCGGGGGACTCCTCCCCTACGAGCAGTACTTC	CASSGGLLPYEQYF
TRBV11-1	.	once	TRBJ2-1	TGTGCCAGCAGCCCCGGCTACAATGAGCAGTTCTTC	CASSPGYNEQFF
TRBV30	TRBD1	.	TRBJ2-7	TGTGCCTGGAGACAGGGGGCATCCTACGAGCAGTACTTC	CAWRQGASYEQYF
TRBV5-5	TRBD2	.	TRBJ2-3	TGTGCCAGCAGCTTGGGACTAGCGGGAGATACGCAGTATTTT	CASSLGLAGDTQYF
TRBV5-6	.	.	TRBJ1-5	TGTGCCAGCAGCTTGCAGGATAGCAATCAGCCCCAGCATTTT	CASSLQDSNQPQHF
TRBV4-1	.	.	TRBJ2-7	TGCGCCAGCAGCCAAGTGGCAGGGGATACGTACGAGCAGTACTTC	CASSQVAGDTYEQYF
TRBV10-2	TRBD2	few	TRBJ2-7	TGCGCCAGCAGTGAGTCGTTAGCGGGAGGGCCGTTCGAGCAGTACTTC	CASSESLAGGPFEQYF
TRBV19	.	.	TRBJ2-1	TGTGCCAGTAGTATATTCCGGGATAATGAGCAGTTCTTC	CASSIFRDNEQFF
TRBV12-1	.	.	TRBJ2-7	TGTGCCAGCAGCCGCTCGGGACTAGCGGGAGGGCCGAGGGGGAGGGGGGAGCAGTACTTC	CASSRSGLAGGPRGRGEQYF
TRBV9	TRBD2	.	TRBJ2-1	TGTGCCAGCAGCGGTACCGGGACTAGCGGGAGGACAGGGAATGAGCAGTTCTTC	CASSGTGTSGRTGNEQFF
TRBV7-9	TRBD1	.	TRBJ1-1	TGTGCCAGCACCCCGGAGGGGGCGTTCTACACTGAAGCTTTCTTT	CASTPEGAFYTEAFF
TRBV11-2	TRBD1	once	TRBJ1-1	TGTGCCAGCAGCGACCCGGGACAGGGCGTCACTGAAGCTTTCTTT	CASSDPGQGVTEAFF
TRBV30	.	.	TRBJ2-7	TGTGCCTGGAGTGCCGAGGACACCACGGGCTACGAGCAGTACTTC	CAWSAEDTTGYEQYF
TRBV7-9	.	.	TRBJ2-1	TGTGCCAGCAGCTTCGGCGGTGGACTTGATAATGAGCAGTTCTTC	CASSFGGGLDNEQFF
TRBV28	.	.	TRBJ2-2	TGTGCCAGCAGTTTTTATAGCGGTTACACCGGGGAGCTGTTTTTT	CASSFYSGYTGELFF
TRBV21-1	.	once	TRBJ2-5	TGTGCCACCTTGGACAGGGGGCATGAGCAGTACTTC	CATLDRGHEQYF
TRBV7-3	TRBD2	.	TRBJ2-3	TGTGCCAGCAGCTTATCGGGAGGGGGAGATACGCAGTATTTT	CASSLSGGGDTQYF
TRBV4-2	TRBD2	.	TRBJ2-2	TGTGCCAGCAGCCCCGGGACTATGGCCGGGGAGCTGTTTTTT	CASSPGTMAGELFF
TRBV15	TRBD2	.	TRBJ2-7	TGTGCCACCAGCGGCCGGGATCTTCTTAGCGGGAGCTTACCCTACGAGCAGTACTTC	CATSGRDLLSGSLPYEQYF
TRBV7-8	.	.	TRBJ2-7	TGTGCCAGCAGCTTTTTCGCCGGCGGCTCCTACGAGCAGTACTTC	CASSFFAGGSYEQYF
TRBV19	TRBD1	once	TRBJ2-7	TGTGCCAGTAGTCGCCGGGACAGGGCATACGAGCAGTACTTC	CASSRRDRAYEQYF
TRBV9	.	.	TRBJ1-2	TGTGCCAGCAGCGTAGCAGAAGACTATGGCTACACCTTC	CASSVAEDYGYTF
TRBV28	.	.	TRBJ2-7	TGTGCCAGCAGGGTCGGGGGTTCCTACGAGCAGTACTTC	CASRVGGSYEQYF
TRBV10-3	.	.	TRBJ1-2	TGTGCCATCAGTGAGTCGCAGGGTACCTATGGCTACACCTTC	CAISESQGTYGYTF
TRBV29-1	TRBD2	.	TRBJ2-7	TGCAGCGTGGCACCGGGACTATTCGAGCAGTACTTC	CSVAPGLFEQYF